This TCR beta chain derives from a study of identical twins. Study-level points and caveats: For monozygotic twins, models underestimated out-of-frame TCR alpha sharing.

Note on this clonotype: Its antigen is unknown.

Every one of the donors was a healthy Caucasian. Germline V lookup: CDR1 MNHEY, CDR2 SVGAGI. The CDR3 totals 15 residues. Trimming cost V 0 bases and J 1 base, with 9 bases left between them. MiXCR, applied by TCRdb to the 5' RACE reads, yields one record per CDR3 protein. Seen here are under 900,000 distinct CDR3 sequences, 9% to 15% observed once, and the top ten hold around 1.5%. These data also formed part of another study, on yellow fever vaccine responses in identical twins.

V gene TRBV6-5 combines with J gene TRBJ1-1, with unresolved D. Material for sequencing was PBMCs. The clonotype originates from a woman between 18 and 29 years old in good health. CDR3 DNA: TGTGCCAGCAGTTACTCGAGGTCTAGGAACACTGAAGCTTTCTTT. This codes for CASSYSRSRNTEAFF.